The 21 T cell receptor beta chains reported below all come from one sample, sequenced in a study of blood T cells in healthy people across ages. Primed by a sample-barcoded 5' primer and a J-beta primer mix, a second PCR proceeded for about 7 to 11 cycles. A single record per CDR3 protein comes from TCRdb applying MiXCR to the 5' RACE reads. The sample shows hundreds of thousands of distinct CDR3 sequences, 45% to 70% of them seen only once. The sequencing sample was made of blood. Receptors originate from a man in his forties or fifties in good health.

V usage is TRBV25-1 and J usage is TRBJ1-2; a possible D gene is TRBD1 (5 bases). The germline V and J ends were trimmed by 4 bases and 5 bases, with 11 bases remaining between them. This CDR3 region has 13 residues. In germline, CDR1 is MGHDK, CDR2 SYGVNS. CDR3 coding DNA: TGTGCCAGCAGTGTGACACAGGATTATGGCTACACCTTC. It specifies CASSVTQDYGYTF.

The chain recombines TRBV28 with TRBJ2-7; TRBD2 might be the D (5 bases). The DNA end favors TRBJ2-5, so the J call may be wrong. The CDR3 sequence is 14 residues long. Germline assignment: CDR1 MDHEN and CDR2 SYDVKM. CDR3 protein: CASSRRGNRKTQYF. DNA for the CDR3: TGTGCCAGCAGCCGCCGAGGGAATCGAAAGACCCAGTACTTC.

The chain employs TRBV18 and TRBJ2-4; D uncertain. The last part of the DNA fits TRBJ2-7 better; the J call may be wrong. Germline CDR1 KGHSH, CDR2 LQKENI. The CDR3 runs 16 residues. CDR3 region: CASSPIFSVPSYEQYF. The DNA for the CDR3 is TGTGCCAGCTCACCAATTTTCAGCGTTCCCAGCTACGAGCAGTACTTC.

CDR3 region: CASSPGWRAYEQYF. The CDR3, as DNA: TGTGCCAGCAGTCCTGGTTGGAGGGCCTACGAGCAGTACTTC. The chain combines TRBV12-3 or TRBV12-4 with TRBJ2-7, with a tentative D call TRBD2 (6 bases). The CDR3 is 14 residues long. The germline V and J ends were trimmed by 5 bases and 2 bases, with 13 bases remaining between them.

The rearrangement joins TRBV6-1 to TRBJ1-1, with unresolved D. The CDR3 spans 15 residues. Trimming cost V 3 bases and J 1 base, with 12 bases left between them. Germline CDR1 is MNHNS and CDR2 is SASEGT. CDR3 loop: CASSDRAARNTEAFF. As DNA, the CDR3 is TGTGCCAGCAGTGATAGGGCAGCCAGGAACACTGAAGCTTTCTTT.

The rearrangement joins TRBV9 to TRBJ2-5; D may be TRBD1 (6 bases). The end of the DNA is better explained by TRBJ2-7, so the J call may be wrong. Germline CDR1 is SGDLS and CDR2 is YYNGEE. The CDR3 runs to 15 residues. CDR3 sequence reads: CASSPRDTGTYEQYF. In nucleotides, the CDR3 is TGTGCCAGCAGCCCAAGGGACACCGGAACCTACGAGCAGTACTTC.

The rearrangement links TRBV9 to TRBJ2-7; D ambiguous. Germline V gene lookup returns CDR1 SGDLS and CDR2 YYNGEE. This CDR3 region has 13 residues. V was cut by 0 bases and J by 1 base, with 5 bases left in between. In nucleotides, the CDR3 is TGTGCCAGCAGCGTAGCGGTTTCCTACGAGCAGTACTTC. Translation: CASSVAVSYEQYF.

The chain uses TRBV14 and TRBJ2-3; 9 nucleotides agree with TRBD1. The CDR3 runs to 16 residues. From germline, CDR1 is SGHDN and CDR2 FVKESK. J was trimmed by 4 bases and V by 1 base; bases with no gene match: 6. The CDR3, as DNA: TGTGCCAGCAGCCAAGCCGGGACAGGGCGACCAGATACGCAGTATTTT. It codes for CASSQAGTGRPDTQYF.

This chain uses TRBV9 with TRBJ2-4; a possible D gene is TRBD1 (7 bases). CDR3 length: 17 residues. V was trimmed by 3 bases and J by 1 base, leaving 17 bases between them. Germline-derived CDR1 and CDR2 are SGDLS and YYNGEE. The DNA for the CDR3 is TGTGCCAGCAGCGCGACAGGGATTGGGAGGGCCAAAAACATTCAGTACTTC. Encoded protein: CASSATGIGRAKNIQYF. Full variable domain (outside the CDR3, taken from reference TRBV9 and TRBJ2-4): DSGVTQTPKHLITATGQRVTLRCSPRSGDLSVYWYQQSLDQGLQFLIQYYNGEERAKGNILERFSAQQFPDLHSELNLSSLELGDSALYFCASSATGIGRAKNIQYFGAGTRLSVL.

This chain's CDR3 is CASSERGNPTDTQYF. In nucleotides, the CDR3 is TGTGCCAGCAGTGAACGCGGGAATCCCACAGATACGCAGTATTTT. V gene TRBV2 combines with J gene TRBJ2-3, with a tentative D call TRBD2 (6 bases). The CDR3 loop spans 15 amino acids. CDR1 is SNHLY and CDR2 is FYNNEI in the germline V gene. V gave up 2 bases and J gave up 2 bases, with 11 bases separating them.

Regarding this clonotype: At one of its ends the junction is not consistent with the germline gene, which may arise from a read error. CDR3 protein: CASRGLAGVSRANVLTF. CDR3 nucleotide sequence: TGTGCCAGCCGCGGACTAGCGGGGGTCTCTAGGGCCAACGTCCTGACTTTC. The V gene is TRBV7-2, the J gene TRBJ2-6; TRBD2 aligns across 13 bases. The CDR3 length is 17 residues. Germline lookup yields CDR1 SGHTA and CDR2 FQGNSA.

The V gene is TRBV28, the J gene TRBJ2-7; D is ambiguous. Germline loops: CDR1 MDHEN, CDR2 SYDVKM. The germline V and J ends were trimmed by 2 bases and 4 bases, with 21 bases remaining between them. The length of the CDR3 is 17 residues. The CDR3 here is CASSLNIGAPLGYEQYF. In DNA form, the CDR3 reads TGTGCCAGCAGTTTAAATATTGGAGCACCGTTGGGGTACGAGCAGTACTTC.

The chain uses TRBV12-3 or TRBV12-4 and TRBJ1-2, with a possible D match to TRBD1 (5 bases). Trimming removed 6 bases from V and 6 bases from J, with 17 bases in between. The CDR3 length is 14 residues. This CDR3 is CASSRLTGRDGYTF. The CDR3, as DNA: TGTGCCAGCAGCCGACTTACAGGTCGGGATGGCTACACCTTC.

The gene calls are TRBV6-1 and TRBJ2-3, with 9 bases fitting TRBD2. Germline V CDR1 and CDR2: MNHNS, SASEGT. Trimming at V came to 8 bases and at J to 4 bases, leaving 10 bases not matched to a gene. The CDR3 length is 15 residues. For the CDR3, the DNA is TGTGCCAGCGTAGAACGTAGCGGGAGCGCAGATACGCAGTATTTT. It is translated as CASVERSGSADTQYF.

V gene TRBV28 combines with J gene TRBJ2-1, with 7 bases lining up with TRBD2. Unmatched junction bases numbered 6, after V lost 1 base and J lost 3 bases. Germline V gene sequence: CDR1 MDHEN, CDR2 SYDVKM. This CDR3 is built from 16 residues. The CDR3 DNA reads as TGTGCCAGCAGTTTATTTTCTAGCGGATACTACAATGAGCAGTTCTTC. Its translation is CASSLFSSGYYNEQFF.

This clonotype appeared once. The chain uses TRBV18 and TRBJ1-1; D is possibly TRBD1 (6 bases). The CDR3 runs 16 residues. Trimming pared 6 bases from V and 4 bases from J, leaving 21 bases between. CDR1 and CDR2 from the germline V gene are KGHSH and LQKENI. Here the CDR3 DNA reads TGTGCCAGCTCCCTAGAGGGACACGGGGGTGCCACTGAAGCTTTCTTT. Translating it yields CASSLEGHGGATEAFF.

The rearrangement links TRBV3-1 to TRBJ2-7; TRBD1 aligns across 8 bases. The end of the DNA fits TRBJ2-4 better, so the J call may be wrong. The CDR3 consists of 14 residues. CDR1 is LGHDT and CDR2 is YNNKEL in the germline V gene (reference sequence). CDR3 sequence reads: CASSQKAGGNIQYF. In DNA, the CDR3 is TGTGCCAGCAGCCAGAAAGCAGGGGGCAACATTCAGTACTTC.

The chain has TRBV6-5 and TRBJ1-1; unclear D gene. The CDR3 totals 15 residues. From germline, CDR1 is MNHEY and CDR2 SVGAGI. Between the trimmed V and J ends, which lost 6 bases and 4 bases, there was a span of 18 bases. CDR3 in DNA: TGTGCCAGCAGCCCCAGACCCGGGGTCGGCACTGAAGCTTTCTTT. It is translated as CASSPRPGVGTEAFF.

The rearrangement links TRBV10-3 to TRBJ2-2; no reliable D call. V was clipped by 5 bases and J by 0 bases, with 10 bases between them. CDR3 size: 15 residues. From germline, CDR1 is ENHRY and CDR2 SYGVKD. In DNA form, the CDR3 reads TGTGCCATCAGTAAAGAAGCCGCGAACACCGGGGAGCTGTTTTTT. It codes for CAISKEAANTGELFF.

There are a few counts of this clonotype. The CDR3 nucleotides read TGCAGTGCTAGACCTGAAGAGACCCAGTACTTC. Amino acids: CSARPEETQYF. V gene TRBV20-1 combines with J gene TRBJ2-5; D call uncertain. Germline V gene sequence: CDR1 DFQATT, CDR2 SNEGSKA (reference sequence). V lost 2 bases to trimming and J lost 3 bases, with 4 bases between them. The CDR3 has 11 residues.

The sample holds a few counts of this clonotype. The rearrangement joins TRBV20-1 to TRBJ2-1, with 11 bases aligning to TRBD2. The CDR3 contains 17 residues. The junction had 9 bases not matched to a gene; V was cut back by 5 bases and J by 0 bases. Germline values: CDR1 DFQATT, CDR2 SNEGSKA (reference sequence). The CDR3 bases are TGCAGTGCTGCCGGGACTAGCGGTAGAAGCTCCTACAATGAGCAGTTCTTC. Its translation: CSAAGTSGRSSYNEQFF.